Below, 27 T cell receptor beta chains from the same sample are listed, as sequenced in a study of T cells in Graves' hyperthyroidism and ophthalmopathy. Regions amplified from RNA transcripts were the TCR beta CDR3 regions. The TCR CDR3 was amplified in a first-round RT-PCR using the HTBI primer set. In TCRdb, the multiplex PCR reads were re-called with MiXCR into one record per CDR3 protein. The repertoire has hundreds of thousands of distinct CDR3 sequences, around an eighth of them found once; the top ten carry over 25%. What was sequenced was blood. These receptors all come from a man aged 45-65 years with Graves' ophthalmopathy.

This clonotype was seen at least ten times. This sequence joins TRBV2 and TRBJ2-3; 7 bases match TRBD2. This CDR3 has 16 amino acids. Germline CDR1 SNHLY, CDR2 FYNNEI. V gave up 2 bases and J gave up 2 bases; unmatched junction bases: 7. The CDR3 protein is CASSESPGGPTDTQYF. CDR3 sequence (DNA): TGTGCCAGCAGTGAATCACCGGGAGGACCCACAGATACGCAGTATTTT.

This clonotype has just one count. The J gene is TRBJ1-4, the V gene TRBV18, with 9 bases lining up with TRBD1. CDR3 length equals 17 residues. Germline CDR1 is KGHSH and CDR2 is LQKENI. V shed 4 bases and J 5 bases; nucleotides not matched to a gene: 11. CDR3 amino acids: CASSLATPGTGNEKLFF. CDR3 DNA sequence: TGTGCCAGCTCACTGGCCACACCCGGGACAGGGAATGAAAAACTGTTTTTT.

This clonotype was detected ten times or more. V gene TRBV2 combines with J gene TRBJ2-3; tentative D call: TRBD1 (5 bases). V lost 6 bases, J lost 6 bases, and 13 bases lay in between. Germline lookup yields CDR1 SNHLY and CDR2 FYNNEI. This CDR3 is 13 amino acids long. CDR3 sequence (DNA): TGTGCCAGCAGGAGTCAGGGTGTGGATACGCAGTATTTT. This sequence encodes CASRSQGVDTQYF.

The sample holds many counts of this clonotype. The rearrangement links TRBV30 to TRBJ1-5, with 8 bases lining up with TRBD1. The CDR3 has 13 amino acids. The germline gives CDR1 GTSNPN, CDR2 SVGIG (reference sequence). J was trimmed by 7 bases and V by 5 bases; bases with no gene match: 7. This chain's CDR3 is CAWGGQAPQPQHF. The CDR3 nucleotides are TGTGCCTGGGGGGGACAGGCCCCCCAGCCCCAGCATTTT.

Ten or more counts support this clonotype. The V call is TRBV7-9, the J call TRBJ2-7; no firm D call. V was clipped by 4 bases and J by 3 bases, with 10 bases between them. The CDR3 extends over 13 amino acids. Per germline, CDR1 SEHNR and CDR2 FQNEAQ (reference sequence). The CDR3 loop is CASSSPADYEQYF. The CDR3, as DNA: TGTGCCAGCAGCTCCCCGGCCGACTACGAGCAGTACTTC.

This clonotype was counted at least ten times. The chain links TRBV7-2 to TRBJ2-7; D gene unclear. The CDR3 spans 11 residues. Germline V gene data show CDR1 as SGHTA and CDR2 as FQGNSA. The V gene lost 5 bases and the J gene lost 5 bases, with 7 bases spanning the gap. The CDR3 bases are TGTGCCAGCAGCCCCATAAACGAGCAGTACTTC. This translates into CASSPINEQYF.

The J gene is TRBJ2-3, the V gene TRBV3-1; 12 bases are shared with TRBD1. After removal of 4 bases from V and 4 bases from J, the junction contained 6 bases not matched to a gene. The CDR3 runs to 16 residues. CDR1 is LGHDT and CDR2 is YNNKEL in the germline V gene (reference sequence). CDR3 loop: CASSRGTGGLADTQYF. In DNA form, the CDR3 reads TGTGCCAGCAGCCGGGGGACAGGGGGCTTGGCAGATACGCAGTATTTT.

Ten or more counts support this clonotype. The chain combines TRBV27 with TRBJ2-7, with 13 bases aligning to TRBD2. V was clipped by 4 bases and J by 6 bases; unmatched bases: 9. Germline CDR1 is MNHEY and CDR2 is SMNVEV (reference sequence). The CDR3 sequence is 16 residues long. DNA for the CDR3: TGTGCCAGCAGTTCCCCGGGACTAGCGGGATTACCCGAGCAGTACTTC. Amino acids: CASSSPGLAGLPEQYF.

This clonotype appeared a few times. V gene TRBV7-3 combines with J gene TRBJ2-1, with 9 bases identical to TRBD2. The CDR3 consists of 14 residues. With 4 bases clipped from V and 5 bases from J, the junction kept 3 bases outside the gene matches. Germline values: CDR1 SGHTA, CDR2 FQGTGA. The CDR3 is CASSSSGIHNEQFF. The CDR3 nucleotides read TGTGCCAGCAGCTCTAGCGGGATCCACAATGAGCAGTTCTTC.

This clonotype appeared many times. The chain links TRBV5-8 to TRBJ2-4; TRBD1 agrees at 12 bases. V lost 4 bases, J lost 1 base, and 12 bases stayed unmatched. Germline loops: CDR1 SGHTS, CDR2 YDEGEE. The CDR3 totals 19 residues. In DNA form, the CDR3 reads TGTGCCAGCAGCACAACCGGGACAGGGGGCCCACTGGCCAAAAACATTCAGTACTTC. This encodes CASSTTGTGGPLAKNIQYF.

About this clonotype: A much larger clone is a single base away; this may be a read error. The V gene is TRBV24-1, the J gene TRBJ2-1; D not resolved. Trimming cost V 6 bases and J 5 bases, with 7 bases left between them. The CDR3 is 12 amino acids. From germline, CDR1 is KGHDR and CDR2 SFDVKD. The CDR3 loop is CATSSLDNEQFF. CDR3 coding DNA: TGTGCCACCAGTAGTCTAGACAATGAGCAGTTCTTC.

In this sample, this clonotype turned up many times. In DNA form, the CDR3 reads TGTGCCAGCAGCCGGCAGGGGGCGAATGAAAAACTGTTTTTT. It yields the protein CASSRQGANEKLFF. The chain joins TRBV3-1 to TRBJ1-4; 8 bases agree with TRBD1. The V gene's germline CDR1 is LGHDT and CDR2 YNNKEL (reference sequence). CDR3 size: 14 residues. After removal of 4 bases from V and 5 bases from J, the junction contained 3 bases not matched to a gene.

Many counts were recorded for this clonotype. The CDR3 sequence: CASSQMGGHGGYTF. The CDR3 region has the DNA TGTGCCAGCAGCCAAATGGGCGGGCACGGCGGCTACACCTTC. The V call is TRBV3-1, the J call TRBJ1-2, with D uncertain. CDR1 and CDR2 from the germline V gene are LGHDT and YNNKEL (reference sequence). The V gene lost 2 bases and the J gene lost 8 bases, with 15 bases spanning the gap. The CDR3 spans 14 residues.

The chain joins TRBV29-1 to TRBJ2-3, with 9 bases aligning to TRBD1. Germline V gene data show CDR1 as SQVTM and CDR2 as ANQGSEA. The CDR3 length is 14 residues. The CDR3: CTTRGTGNTDTQYF. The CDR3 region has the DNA TGCACCACACGGGGGACAGGGAACACAGATACGCAGTATTTT.

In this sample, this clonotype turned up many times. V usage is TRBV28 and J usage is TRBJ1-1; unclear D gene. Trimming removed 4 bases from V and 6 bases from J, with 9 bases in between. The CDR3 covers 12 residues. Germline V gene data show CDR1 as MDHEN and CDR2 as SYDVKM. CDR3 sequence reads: CASSSASPEAFF. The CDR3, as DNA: TGTGCCAGCAGTTCGGCAAGCCCTGAAGCTTTCTTT.

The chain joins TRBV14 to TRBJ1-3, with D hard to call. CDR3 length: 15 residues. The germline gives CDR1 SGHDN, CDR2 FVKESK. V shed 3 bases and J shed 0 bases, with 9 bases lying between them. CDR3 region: CASSHVGSSGNTIYF. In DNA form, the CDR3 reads TGTGCCAGCAGCCATGTAGGTTCCTCTGGAAACACCATATATTTT.

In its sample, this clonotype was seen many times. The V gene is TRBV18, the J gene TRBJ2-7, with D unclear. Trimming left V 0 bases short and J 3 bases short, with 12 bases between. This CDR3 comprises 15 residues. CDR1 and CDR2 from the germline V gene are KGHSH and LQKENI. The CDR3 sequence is CASSPPGQTSYEQYF. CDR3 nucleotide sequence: TGTGCCAGCTCACCACCAGGGCAGACGAGCTACGAGCAGTACTTC.

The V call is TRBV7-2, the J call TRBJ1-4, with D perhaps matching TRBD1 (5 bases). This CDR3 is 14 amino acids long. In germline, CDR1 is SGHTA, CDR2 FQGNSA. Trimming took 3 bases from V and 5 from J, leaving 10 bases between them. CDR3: CASSLTVTNEKLFF. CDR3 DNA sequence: TGTGCCAGCAGCTTGACAGTTACGAATGAAAAACTGTTTTTT.

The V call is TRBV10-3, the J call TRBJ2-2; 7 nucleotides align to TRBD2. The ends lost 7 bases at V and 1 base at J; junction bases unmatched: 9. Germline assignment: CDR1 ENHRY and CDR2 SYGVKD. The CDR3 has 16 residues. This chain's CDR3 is CAIKGAAGENTGELFF. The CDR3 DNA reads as TGTGCCATCAAGGGCGCTGCGGGAGAGAACACCGGGGAGCTGTTTTTT.

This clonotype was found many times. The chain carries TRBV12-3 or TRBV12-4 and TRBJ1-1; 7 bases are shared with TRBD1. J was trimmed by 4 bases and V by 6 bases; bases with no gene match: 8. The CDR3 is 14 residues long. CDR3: CASSPIQGFTEAFF. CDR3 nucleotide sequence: TGTGCCAGCAGCCCAATACAGGGGTTCACTGAAGCTTTCTTT.

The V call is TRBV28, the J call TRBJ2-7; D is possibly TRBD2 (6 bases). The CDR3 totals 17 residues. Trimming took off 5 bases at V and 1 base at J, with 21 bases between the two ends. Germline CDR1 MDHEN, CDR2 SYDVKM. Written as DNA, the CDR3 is TGTGCCAGCAGTCCGCTGGGGCTAGCGTCCCGATCCTACGAGCAGTACTTC. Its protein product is CASSPLGLASRSYEQYF. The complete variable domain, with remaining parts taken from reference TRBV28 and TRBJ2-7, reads DVKVTQSSRYLVKRTGEKVFLECVQDMDHENMFWYRQDPGLGLRLIYFSYDVKMKEKGDIPEGYSVSREKKERFSLILESASTNQTSMYLCASSPLGLASRSYEQYFGPGTRLTVT.

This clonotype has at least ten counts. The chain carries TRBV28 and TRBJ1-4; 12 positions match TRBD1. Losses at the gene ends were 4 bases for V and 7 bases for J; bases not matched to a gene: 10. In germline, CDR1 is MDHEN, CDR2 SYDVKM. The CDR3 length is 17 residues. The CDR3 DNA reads TGTGCCAGCAGTTCACCTCCGGGACAGGGGGCGGGTGAAAAACTGTTTTTT. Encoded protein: CASSSPPGQGAGEKLFF.

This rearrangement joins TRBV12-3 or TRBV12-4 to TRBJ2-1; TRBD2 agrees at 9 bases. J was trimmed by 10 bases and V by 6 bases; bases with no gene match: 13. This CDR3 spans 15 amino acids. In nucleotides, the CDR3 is TGTGCCAGCAGACCTTTAGCGGGAGTCTATGGGGAGCAGTTCTTC. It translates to CASRPLAGVYGEQFF.

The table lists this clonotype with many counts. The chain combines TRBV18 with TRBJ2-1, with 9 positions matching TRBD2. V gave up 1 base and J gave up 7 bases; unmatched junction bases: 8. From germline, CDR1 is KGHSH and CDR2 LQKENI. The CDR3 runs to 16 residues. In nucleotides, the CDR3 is TGTGCCAGCTCACCACGGGAAGCGGGAGGCATAAATGAGCAGTTCTTC. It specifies CASSPREAGGINEQFF.

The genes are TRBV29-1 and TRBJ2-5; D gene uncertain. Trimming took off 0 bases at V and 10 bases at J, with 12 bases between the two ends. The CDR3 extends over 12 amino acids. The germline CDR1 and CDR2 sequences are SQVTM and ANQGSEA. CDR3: CSVEDLGNFQYF. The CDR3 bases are TGCAGCGTTGAAGATCTGGGGAATTTCCAGTACTTC.

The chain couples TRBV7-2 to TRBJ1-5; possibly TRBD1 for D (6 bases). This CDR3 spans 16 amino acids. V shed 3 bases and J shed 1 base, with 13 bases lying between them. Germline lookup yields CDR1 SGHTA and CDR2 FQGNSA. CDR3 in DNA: TGTGCCAGCAGCTTTTTTCCAGGGGCAAGCAATCAGCCCCAGCATTTT. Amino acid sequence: CASSFFPGASNQPQHF.

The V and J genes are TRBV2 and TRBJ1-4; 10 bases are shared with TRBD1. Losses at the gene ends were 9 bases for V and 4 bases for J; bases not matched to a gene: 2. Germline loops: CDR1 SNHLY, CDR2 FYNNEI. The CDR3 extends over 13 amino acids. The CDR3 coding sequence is TGTGCCAGGGGGGACAGGGGTAATGAAAAACTGTTTTTT. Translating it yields CARGDRGNEKLFF.